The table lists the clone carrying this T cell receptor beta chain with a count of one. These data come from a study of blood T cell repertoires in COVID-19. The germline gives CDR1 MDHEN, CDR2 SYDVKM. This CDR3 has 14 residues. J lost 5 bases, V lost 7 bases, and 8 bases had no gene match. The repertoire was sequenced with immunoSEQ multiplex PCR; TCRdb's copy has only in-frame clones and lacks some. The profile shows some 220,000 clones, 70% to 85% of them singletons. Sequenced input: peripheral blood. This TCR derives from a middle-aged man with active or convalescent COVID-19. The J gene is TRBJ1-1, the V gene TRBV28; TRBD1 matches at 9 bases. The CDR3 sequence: CASTNNRGRTEAFF. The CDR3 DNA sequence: TGTGCCAGCACCAACAACAGGGGGCGGACTGAAGCTTTCTTT.